Listed below are T cell receptor beta chains from one sample, sequenced in a study of T cells in tumors after PD-1 blockade. Sequencing used immunoSEQ multiplex PCR; TCRdb keeps in-frame clones, though not all of them. The table records 55,000 to 65,000 clones, about four fifths of them present only once. This specimen consisted of PBMCs, obtained before anti-PD-1 treatment. The source is a human donor with basal cell carcinoma. CDR3s include the opening cysteine and the closing phenylalanine or tryptophan. The D gene is left open where the match is weak. Size is stated for part of the rows, as once, few or many counts, or as a class when the clone is expanded.

d_gene,j_gene,v_gene,abundance,CDR3nt,CDR3aa
-,TRBJ1-2,TRBV30,once,TGTGCCTGGAGTCCTCTCATTCGGACAACCAAATCTAACTATGGCTACACCTTC,CAWSPLIRTTKSNYGYTF
-,TRBJ2-7,TRBV18,-,TGTGCCAGCTCACAAACAGGGCGCGAGCAGTACTTC,CASSQTGREQYF
-,TRBJ2-5,TRBV12-3/TRBV12-4,-,TGTGCCAGCAGTTTAGGGTTTACAGAGACCCAGTACTTC,CASSLGFTETQYF
-,TRBJ2-4,TRBV19,-,TGTGCCAGTAGTGAAGGACAGAAAAACATTCAGTACTTC,CASSEGQKNIQYF
-,TRBJ1-1,TRBV12-3/TRBV12-4,-,TGTGCCAGCAGTTTATGGGCCGTCACTGAAGCTTTCTTT,CASSLWAVTEAFF
TRBD1,TRBJ1-1,TRBV4-1,-,TGCGCCAGCAGCCAGGTAGACAGGGTGAACACTGAAGCTTTCTTT,CASSQVDRVNTEAFF
TRBD1,TRBJ1-1,TRBV19,-,TGTGCCAGTAGTGGACAGGGAGGGAAGAACACTGAAGCTTTCTTT,CASSGQGGKNTEAFF
-,TRBJ1-4,TRBV18,-,TGTGCCAGCTCACCACCGGGGAATGCGGGGCCTAATGAAAAACTGTTTTTT,CASSPPGNAGPNEKLFF
TRBD2,TRBJ2-7,TRBV7-9,-,TGTGCCAGCACCCGCGGGGGGGAGTCCTACGAGCAGTACTTC,CASTRGGESYEQYF
-,TRBJ2-5,TRBV10-2,-,TGCGCCAGCAGGGGACTGAACCAAGAGACCCAGTACTTC,CASRGLNQETQYF
TRBD1,TRBJ1-2,TRBV19,-,TGTGCCAGTAGTATGACCTGGGGGGAAAGGGGGCGCGGCTACACCTTC,CASSMTWGERGRGYTF
-,TRBJ1-2,TRBV30,-,TGTGCCTGGAGTGTAAGACTTAACTATGGCTACACCTTC,CAWSVRLNYGYTF
-,TRBJ1-2,TRBV2,-,TGTGCCAGCAGTGGGGGGGGCAGGGCAAATGATGGCTACACCTTC,CASSGGGRANDGYTF
-,TRBJ2-2,TRBV7-9,many,TGTGCCAGCAGCCCCCGGAGGTCCCTTGGATGGGAGCTGTTTTTT,CASSPRRSLGWELFF
TRBD1,TRBJ2-3,TRBV27,-,TGTGCCAGCAGTCCTTTAGGACAGGGTTCAGGGGATACGCAGTATTTT,CASSPLGQGSGDTQYF
-,TRBJ1-1,TRBV5-1,-,TGCGCCAGCAGCAGAACAGGGACGTTGAGGTTCGCTGAAGCTTTCTTT,CASSRTGTLRFAEAFF
-,TRBJ1-2,TRBV2,-,TGTGCCAGCAGTCCTTTGGGTGGCTACACCTTC,CASSPLGGYTF
TRBD2,TRBJ2-5,TRBV9,-,TGTGCCAGCACTAAAGGCGCTAGCGGGTTCCAAGAGACCCAGTACTTC,CASTKGASGFQETQYF
-,TRBJ2-7,TRBV29-1,-,TGCAGCGTTGGGCAGGTGGACTACGAGCAGTACTTC,CSVGQVDYEQYF
TRBD1,TRBJ2-1,TRBV6-5,-,TGTGCCAGCACCAGGGGGAATGAGCAGTTCTTC,CASTRGNEQFF
-,TRBJ1-3,TRBV9,-,TGTGCCAGCAGCGTAGTAGGAGCCTCAGGAAACACCATATATTTT,CASSVVGASGNTIYF
-,TRBJ1-2,TRBV5-1,-,TGCGCCAGCAGCTTGGGACACCCAAACTATGGCTACACCTTC,CASSLGHPNYGYTF